These 2 T cell receptor beta chains were sequenced from one sample in a study of cytomegalovirus exposure and HLA in healthy donors. Primers: 60 Vbeta forward and 13 Jbeta reverse. Using immunoSEQ multiplex PCR, the repertoire was profiled, and TCRdb retains in-frame clones only, with some absent. The sample shows roughly 86,000 clones, 60% to 80% of them seen only once. What was sequenced was PBMCs. The receptors stem from a man between 60 and 75 years old in good health and CMV-seronegative.

The V gene is TRBV7-9, the J gene TRBJ2-1; D gene unclear. This CDR3 has 13 residues. V gave up 1 base and J gave up 5 bases, with 6 bases separating them. Germline CDR1 is SEHNR and CDR2 is FQNEAQ (reference sequence). The CDR3 loop reads CASSLEADNEQFF. CDR3 DNA: TGTGCCAGCAGCTTAGAAGCCGACAATGAGCAGTTCTTC. Together with reference TRBV7-9 and TRBJ2-1, the CDR3 gives the full variable domain: DTGVSQNPRHKITKRGQNVTFRCDPISEHNRLYWYRQTLGQGPEFLTYFQNEAQLEKSRLLSDRFSAERPKGSFSTLEIQRTEQGDSAMYLCASSLEADNEQFFGPGTRLTVL.

This chain links TRBV6-1 with TRBJ1-5; D gene uncertain. V lost 6 bases and J 4 bases, leaving 16 bases between the germline ends. This CDR3 is built from 15 residues. Germline V gives CDR1 MNHNS, CDR2 SASEGT. The CDR3 here is CASSEWWRPNQPQHF. CDR3 coding DNA: TGTGCCAGCAGCGAATGGTGGCGGCCGAATCAGCCCCAGCATTTT.